The 21 T cell receptor beta chains below were found in one sample sequenced in a study of T-cell reconstitution after alpha-beta-depleted transplantation in children. During its preparation, the TCRbeta library received unique molecular identifiers. A single record per CDR3 protein comes from TCRdb applying MiXCR to the PCR reads. The data contain about 90,000 distinct CDR3 sequences, around 16% of them singletons. This specimen was PBMCs, mostly from graft donor cells, taken 180 days after TCRalphabeta/CD19-depleted stem cell transplant. These receptors originate from a male patient aged 2-15 years who had a stem cell transplant for acute lymphoblastic leukemia, so the T cells may come from the graft donor.

This clonotype appeared a few times. The chain links TRBV20-1 to TRBJ2-1; D is unclear. Germline CDR1 reads DFQATT; CDR2 reads SNEGSKA (reference sequence). Trimming shortened V by 7 bases and J by 0 bases, and 19 bases separated the two germline ends. CDR3 length: 16 residues. The CDR3 nucleotides are TGCAGTGTCCAAGTTAGCCCGGAGAGCTCCTACAATGAGCAGTTCTTC. Its translation is CSVQVSPESSYNEQFF.

The genes are TRBV28 and TRBJ1-5; no firm D call. With 2 bases removed from V and 6 bases from J, the gap between germline ends came to 5 bases. The CDR3 runs 12 residues. Germline V gene sequence: CDR1 MDHEN, CDR2 SYDVKM. The DNA of the CDR3 is TGTGCCAGCAGTTTAGCGGGTCAGCCCCAGCATTTT. Translated: CASSLAGQPQHF.

The genes are TRBV5-1 and TRBJ2-2; unclear D gene. V was clipped by 3 bases and J by 7 bases, with 10 bases between them. Germline V gene lookup returns CDR1 SGHRS and CDR2 YFSETQ. The CDR3 spans 13 residues. CDR3 nucleotide sequence: TGCGCCAGCAGCTGGATAGCAAGCGGGGAGCTGTTTTTT. It encodes CASSWIASGELFF. The variable domain in full, with the rest retrieved from reference TRBV5-1 and TRBJ2-2, is KAGVTQTPRYLIKTRGQQVTLSCSPISGHRSVSWYQQTPGQGLQFLFEYFSETQRNKGNFPGRFSGRQFSNSRSEMNVSTLELGDSALYLCASSWIASGELFFGEGSRLTVL.

This clonotype was picked up a small number of times. The chain joins TRBV12-3 or TRBV12-4 to TRBJ1-5; unclear D gene. The CDR3 totals 12 residues. V lost 4 bases, J lost 9 bases, and 10 bases lay in between. The DNA of the CDR3 is TGTGCCAGCAGTTCAACGGAGGGGCCCCAGCATTTT. Protein product: CASSSTEGPQHF.

V is TRBV5-1 and J is TRBJ1-1; D remains ambiguous. Germline V gene sequence: CDR1 SGHRS, CDR2 YFSETQ. The CDR3 is 13 amino acids. With 4 bases removed from V and 4 bases from J, the gap between germline ends came to 11 bases. The CDR3 sequence: CASSRRWGTEAFF. For the CDR3, the DNA is TGCGCCAGCAGCCGTAGATGGGGCACTGAAGCTTTCTTT.

This clonotype was observed a few times. This chain links TRBV27 with TRBJ1-5; TRBD1 might be the D (6 bases). Trimming pared 0 bases from V and 7 bases from J, leaving 28 bases between. This CDR3 comprises 20 residues. The germline gives CDR1 MNHEY, CDR2 SMNVEV (reference sequence). The CDR3 region has the DNA TGTGCCAGCAGTTTATCCCGTGTCGGGGCGCGAAGGGGGAGCGACCAGCCCCAGCATTTT. Translation gives CASSLSRVGARRGSDQPQHF.

The CDR3 sequence: CASSAGTGINEKLFF. CDR3 DNA sequence: TGTGCCAGCAGCGCAGGGACAGGAATTAATGAAAAACTGTTTTTT. The rearrangement links TRBV7-2 to TRBJ1-4, with TRBD1 matching over 8 bases. CDR1 and CDR2 (germline): SGHTA, FQGNSA. This CDR3 comprises 15 residues. The J segment lost 4 bases and the V segment lost 5 bases, leaving 6 bases of the junction unmatched. Based on the CDR3 plus reference TRBV7-2 and TRBJ1-4, the full variable domain is GAGVSQSPSNKVTEKGKDVELRCDPISGHTALYWYRQSLGQGLEFLIYFQGNSAPDKSGLPSDRFSAERTGGSVSTLTIQRTQQEDSAVYLCASSAGTGINEKLFFGSGTQLSVL.

The chain carries TRBV5-1 and TRBJ2-7; D is possibly TRBD2 (5 bases). The CDR3 is 15 amino acids. Trimming stripped 4 bases from V and 1 base from J, with 15 bases between. Per the germline V gene, CDR1 is SGHRS and CDR2 is YFSETQ. This chain's CDR3 is CASSPKSGSSYEQYF. In DNA, the CDR3 is TGCGCCAGCAGCCCCAAAAGCGGTTCGTCCTACGAGCAGTACTTC.

The V call is TRBV14, the J call TRBJ2-5; no definite D call. Germline V gene data show CDR1 as SGHDN and CDR2 as FVKESK. Trimming shortened V by 6 bases and J by 3 bases, and 14 bases separated the two germline ends. This CDR3 has 14 amino acids. The CDR3 DNA reads as TGTGCCAGCAGTCCTACGCTATTGAAAGAGACCCAGTACTTC. Protein: CASSPTLLKETQYF. Together with reference TRBV14 and TRBJ2-5, the CDR3 gives the full variable domain: EAGVTQFPSHSVIEKGQTVTLRCDPISGHDNLYWYRRVMGKEIKFLLHFVKESKQDESGMPNNRFLAERTGGTYSTLKVQPAELEDSGVYFCASSPTLLKETQYFGPGTRLLVL.

This clonotype was found many times. The gene calls are TRBV7-9 and TRBJ1-3; D unclear. This CDR3 region has 16 residues. V was trimmed by 2 bases and J by 2 bases, leaving 13 bases between them. Germline V CDR1 and CDR2: SEHNR, FQNEAQ (reference sequence). CDR3 in amino acids: CASSLPSAGTGNTIYF. DNA for the CDR3: TGTGCCAGCAGCTTACCGTCCGCGGGAACTGGAAACACCATATATTTT. The full variable domain, its missing parts supplied by reference TRBV7-9 and TRBJ1-3, is DTGVSQNPRHKITKRGQNVTFRCDPISEHNRLYWYRQTLGQGPEFLTYFQNEAQLEKSRLLSDRFSAERPKGSFSTLEIQRTEQGDSAMYLCASSLPSAGTGNTIYFGEGSWLTVV.

This clonotype showed up just a few times. This chain connects TRBV12-3 or TRBV12-4 to TRBJ1-2, with D unclear. The V end lost 4 bases, the J end lost 4 bases, and 13 bases lay between the germline ends. The CDR3 is 14 amino acids. CDR3 nucleotide sequence: TGTGCCAGCAGTTCTCTGAGAACACGCTATGGCTACACCTTC. Translating it yields CASSSLRTRYGYTF.

This clonotype was seen more than once but under ten times. The chain is built from TRBV18 and TRBJ1-1; TRBD1 is a possible D gene (5 bases). V lost 5 bases and J 4 bases, leaving 17 bases between the germline ends. Germline V gene lookup returns CDR1 KGHSH and CDR2 LQKENI. This CDR3 contains 15 residues. The CDR3: CASSNPGRPGTEAFF. The CDR3 DNA follows: TGTGCCAGCTCAAACCCGGGACGGCCGGGCACTGAAGCTTTCTTT.

There are many counts of this clonotype. The genes are TRBV28 and TRBJ1-1; 8 bases agree with TRBD1. Losses at the gene ends were 3 bases for V and 4 bases for J; bases not matched to a gene: 4. Germline V gene sequence: CDR1 MDHEN, CDR2 SYDVKM. The CDR3 is 14 amino acids. CDR3 sequence: CASSFRGHGTEAFF. For the CDR3, the DNA is TGTGCCAGCAGTTTCAGGGGGCACGGCACTGAAGCTTTCTTT. Full variable domain (rest looked up from reference TRBV28 and TRBJ1-1): DVKVTQSSRYLVKRTGEKVFLECVQDMDHENMFWYRQDPGLGLRLIYFSYDVKMKEKGDIPEGYSVSREKKERFSLILESASTNQTSMYLCASSFRGHGTEAFFGQGTRLTVV.

CDR3 in amino acids: CSARVAGTAFF. DNA for the CDR3: TGCAGTGCTAGAGTCGCTGGGACGGCTTTCTTT. The chain links TRBV20-1 to TRBJ1-1; TRBD1 might be the D (5 bases). The V gene's germline CDR1 is DFQATT and CDR2 SNEGSKA (reference sequence). Trimming left V 1 base short and J 11 bases short, with 11 bases between. CDR3 length: 11 amino acids.

The chain links TRBV18 to TRBJ1-2; tentative D call: TRBD1 (6 bases). Between the trimmed V and J ends, which lost 6 bases and 4 bases, there was a span of 12 bases. This CDR3 is built from 13 residues. Germline V gives CDR1 KGHSH, CDR2 LQKENI. The chain's CDR3 is CASSVDSFYGYTF. The CDR3 DNA reads TGTGCCAGCTCCGTGGACAGCTTCTATGGCTACACCTTC. Combining the CDR3 with reference TRBV18 and TRBJ1-2 gives the whole variable domain NAGVMQNPRHLVRRRGQEARLRCSPMKGHSHVYWYRQLPEEGLKFMVYLQKENIIDESGMPKERFSAEFPKEGPSILRIQQVVRGDSAAYFCASSVDSFYGYTFGSGTRLTVV.

The chain links TRBV2 to TRBJ1-1, with unresolved D. The V end was cut by 7 bases, the J end by 7 bases, with 22 bases between. Germline V gene sequence: CDR1 SNHLY, CDR2 FYNNEI. There are 15 residues in the CDR3. The CDR3 here is CASTYLAGKKGEAFF. CDR3 nucleotide sequence: TGTGCCAGCACATATTTGGCGGGGAAGAAGGGTGAAGCTTTCTTT.

This clonotype appeared a few times. The chain carries TRBV20-1 and TRBJ2-3; 14 bases are shared with TRBD2. The CDR3 is 16 residues long. The germline CDR1 and CDR2 sequences are DFQATT and SNEGSKA (reference sequence). The V gene end was trimmed by 3 bases and the J gene end by 4 bases; junction bases not matched to a gene: 6. The CDR3 sequence is CSARGSGLAGADTQYF. DNA for the CDR3: TGCAGTGCTAGGGGATCGGGACTAGCGGGAGCAGATACGCAGTATTTT.

The chain couples TRBV6-6 to TRBJ2-5, with D possibly TRBD1 on 5 matching bases. The germline V and J ends were trimmed by 6 bases and 5 bases, with 10 bases remaining between them. The CDR3 has 12 residues. Germline assignment: CDR1 MNHNY and CDR2 SVGAGI (reference sequence). The CDR3 sequence is CASRRRAETQYF. CDR3 nucleotides: TGTGCCAGCAGACGCAGGGCGGAGACCCAGTACTTC.

The genes are TRBV7-2 and TRBJ1-1; unclear D gene. Trimming pared 5 bases from V and 1 base from J, leaving 11 bases between. The germline V gene encodes CDR1 SGHTA and CDR2 FQGNSA. The length of the CDR3 is 14 residues. As DNA, the CDR3 is TGTGCCAGCAGCGCCCGATGGGGGAACACTGAAGCTTTCTTT. The encoded protein is CASSARWGNTEAFF. Complete variable domain (other parts from reference TRBV7-2 and TRBJ1-1): GAGVSQSPSNKVTEKGKDVELRCDPISGHTALYWYRQSLGQGLEFLIYFQGNSAPDKSGLPSDRFSAERTGGSVSTLTIQRTQQEDSAVYLCASSARWGNTEAFFGQGTRLTVV.

This clonotype was seen a few times. The chain recombines TRBV12-3 or TRBV12-4 with TRBJ2-7; 15 bases fit TRBD2. The CDR3 has 17 amino acids. V shed 8 bases, J shed 1 base, and the junction held 9 bases outside the gene matches. Written as DNA, the CDR3 is TGTGCCAGCCTTCGGACTAGCGGGGGGGCGGGTTCCTACGAGCAGTACTTC. Residues: CASLRTSGGAGSYEQYF.

This clonotype has more than one count but fewer than ten. The chain is built from TRBV20-1 and TRBJ1-2; 8 bases map to TRBD1. The V gene's germline CDR1 is DFQATT and CDR2 SNEGSKA (reference sequence). Trimming took 0 bases from V and 2 from J; bases not matched to a gene: 5. CDR3 length: 15 amino acids. The DNA of the CDR3 is TGCAGTGCTAGAGATGACTACAGGGGGAACTATGGCTACACCTTC. It yields the protein CSARDDYRGNYGYTF.